Listed below are T cell receptor beta chains from one sample, sequenced in a study of shared clonotypes between healthy human individuals. Libraries were prepared by immunoSEQ multiplex PCR; TCRdb keeps only in-frame clonotypes and omits some of them. The table lists 2 million to 3 million clones, 93% of them singletons, with approximately 0.37% in the top ten. Sequenced sample: naive CD4+ T cells from PBMCs. The receptors were sampled from a man aged 18 to 35 in good health. Some clones in this sample may be carry-over from other donors' samples. Both conserved end residues are part of each CDR3. D genes are given only for firm matches. Expanded clones get a size class; other rows say once, few or many, or leave the size out.

NA	TRBV25-1	TRBJ2-1	17	TRBD2	CASSESNSGRGRYEQFF	TGTGCCAGCAGTGAATCTAATAGCGGGAGGGGGCGGTATGAGCAGTTCTTC
NA	TRBV7-9	TRBJ2-7	17	NA	CASSSVGSGPRSHEQYF	TGTGCCAGCAGCTCCGTCGGTAGTGGGCCGCGCTCGCACGAGCAGTACTTC
NA	TRBV5-1	TRBJ1-4	14	TRBD1	CASSPGTGNEKLFF	TGCGCCAGCAGCCCCGGGACAGGGAACGAAAAACTGTTTTTT
NA	TRBV19	TRBJ2-3	13	TRBD2	CASSNSGRDTQYF	TGTGCCAGTAGTAATAGCGGGAGAGATACGCAGTATTTT
NA	TRBV21-1	TRBJ1-1	16	NA	CASSNDSFCMNTEAFF	TGTGCCAGCAGCAATGACAGTTTTTGTATGAACACTGAAGCTTTCTTT
NA	TRBV28	TRBJ2-1	12	NA	CASSLKGQRQFF	TGTGCCAGCAGTTTAAAGGGCCAACGGCAGTTCTTC
NA	TRBV6-5	TRBJ2-7	13	NA	CASRKGASYEQYF	TGTGCCAGCCGGAAGGGAGCCTCCTACGAGCAGTACTTC
once	TRBV7-3	TRBJ1-2	14	NA	CASSPTSGNYGYTF	TGTGCCAGCAGCCCGACCTCCGGGAACTATGGCTACACCTTC
NA	TRBV5-1	TRBJ2-5	16	TRBD2	CASSLGLAERGETQYF	TGCGCCAGCAGCTTAGGACTAGCGGAGAGGGGGGAGACCCAGTACTTC
NA	TRBV9	TRBJ2-6	18	NA	CASSVTAMETSGANVLTF	TGTGCCAGCAGCGTAACAGCGATGGAGACCTCTGGGGCCAACGTCCTGACTTTC
once	TRBV9	TRBJ2-7	14	NA	CASSASGSYSEQYF	TGTGCCAGCAGCGCTTCGGGGAGCTATTCCGAGCAGTACTTC
NA	TRBV11-1	TRBJ2-3	14	TRBD2	CASSLLAGGNTQYF	TGTGCCAGCAGCTTGCTCGCGGGAGGGAATACGCAGTATTTT
NA	TRBV18	TRBJ2-5	15	NA	CATRNSAGQEETQYF	TGTGCCACCCGGAATAGCGCGGGACAAGAAGAGACCCAGTACTTC
NA	TRBV4-2	TRBJ2-7	15	TRBD2	CASRQTSGDTYEQYF	TGTGCCAGCAGACAGACTAGCGGAGATACCTACGAGCAGTACTTC
NA	TRBV11-3	TRBJ2-1	17	TRBD2	CASSSSTSLFSYNEQFF	TGTGCCAGCAGCTCTTCGACTAGCCTCTTTTCCTACAATGAGCAGTTCTTC
once	TRBV7-2	TRBJ2-7	14	NA	CASSLSSSSYEQYF	TGTGCCAGCAGCTTATCCTCCAGCTCCTACGAGCAGTACTTC
NA	TRBV21-1	TRBJ2-7	16	NA	CASSKAHPGPMREQYF	TGTGCCAGCAGCAAAGCACACCCGGGCCCCATGAGAGAGCAGTACTTC
NA	TRBV2	TRBJ2-7	14	NA	CASSDQGTTYEQYF	TGTGCCAGCAGTGACCAGGGTACAACCTACGAGCAGTACTTC
NA	TRBV21-1	TRBJ2-1	20	NA	CASSKRRSAGLATRPRSQFF	TGTGCCAGCAGCAAAAGAAGATCGGCCGGTCTAGCAACTCGGCCAAGATCTCAGTTCTTC
NA	TRBV4-2	TRBJ2-7	15	NA	CASSQEVLRVNEQYF	TGTGCCAGCAGCCAAGAAGTATTAAGGGTCAACGAGCAGTACTTC
NA	TRBV5-5	TRBJ2-1	14	NA	CASSPRPPEGEQFF	TGTGCCAGCAGCCCCCGTCCCCCGGAGGGTGAGCAGTTCTTC
NA	TRBV7-9	TRBJ1-1	16	NA	CASSGNGQGGNTEAFF	TGTGCCAGCAGCGGGAATGGGCAGGGAGGAAACACTGAAGCTTTCTTT
NA	TRBV28	TRBJ2-7	11	NA	CASSSRQEQYF	TGTGCCAGCAGTTCCCGACAGGAGCAGTACTTC
NA	TRBV7-8	TRBJ2-5	12	NA	CASSPIPVTQYF	TGTGCCAGCAGCCCCATCCCGGTGACCCAGTACTTC
once	TRBV30	TRBJ2-3	13	TRBD2	CAWTSGRDRPQYF	TGTGCCTGGACTAGCGGGAGGGATCGTCCGCAGTATTTT
once	TRBV4-3	TRBJ2-7	13	NA	CASSQGRGDEQYF	TGCGCCAGCAGCCAGGGAAGGGGGGACGAGCAGTACTTC
NA	TRBV5-8	TRBJ2-3	13	NA	CASSLAVRSTQYF	TGTGCCAGCAGCTTGGCGGTGAGGAGTACGCAGTATTTT
NA	TRBV6-6	TRBJ2-7	15	TRBD2	CASSGLAGVAYEQYF	TGTGCCAGCAGTGGGCTAGCGGGGGTGGCCTACGAGCAGTACTTC
NA	TRBV5-1	TRBJ2-1	15	TRBD2	CASSFLAGVGNEQFF	TGCGCCAGCAGCTTTCTAGCGGGAGTTGGCAATGAGCAGTTCTTC
NA	TRBV7-2	TRBJ1-1	14	TRBD1	CASRVTGGNTEAFF	TGTGCCAGCAGGGTGACAGGGGGCAACACTGAAGCTTTCTTT
NA	TRBV9	TRBJ2-1	14	TRBD2	CASSVDRGRREQFF	TGTGCCAGCAGCGTAGATCGCGGGAGGCGGGAGCAGTTCTTC